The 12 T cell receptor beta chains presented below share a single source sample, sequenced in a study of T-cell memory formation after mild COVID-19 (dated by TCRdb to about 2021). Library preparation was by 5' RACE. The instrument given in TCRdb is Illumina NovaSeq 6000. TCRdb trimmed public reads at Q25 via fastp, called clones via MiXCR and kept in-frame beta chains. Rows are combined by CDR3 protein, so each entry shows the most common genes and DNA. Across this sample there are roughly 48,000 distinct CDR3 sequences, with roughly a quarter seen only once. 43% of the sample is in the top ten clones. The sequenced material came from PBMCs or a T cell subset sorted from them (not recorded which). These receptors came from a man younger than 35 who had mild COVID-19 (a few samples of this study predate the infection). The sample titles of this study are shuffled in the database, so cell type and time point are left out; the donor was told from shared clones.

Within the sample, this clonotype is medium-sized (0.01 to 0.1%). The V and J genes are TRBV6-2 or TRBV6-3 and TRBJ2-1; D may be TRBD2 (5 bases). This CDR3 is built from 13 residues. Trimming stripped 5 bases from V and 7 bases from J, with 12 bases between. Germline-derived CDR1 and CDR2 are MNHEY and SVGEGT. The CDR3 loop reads CASSTGRGNEQFF. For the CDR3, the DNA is TGTGCCAGCAGTACGGGCCGAGGGAATGAGCAGTTCTTC.

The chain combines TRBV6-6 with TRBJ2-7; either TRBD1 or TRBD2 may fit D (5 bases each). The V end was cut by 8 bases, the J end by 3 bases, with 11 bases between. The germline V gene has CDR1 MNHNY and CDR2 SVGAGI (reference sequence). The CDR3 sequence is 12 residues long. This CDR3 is CASEGPYYEQYV. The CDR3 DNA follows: TGTGCCAGCGAGGGGCCGTACTACGAGCAGTACGTC.

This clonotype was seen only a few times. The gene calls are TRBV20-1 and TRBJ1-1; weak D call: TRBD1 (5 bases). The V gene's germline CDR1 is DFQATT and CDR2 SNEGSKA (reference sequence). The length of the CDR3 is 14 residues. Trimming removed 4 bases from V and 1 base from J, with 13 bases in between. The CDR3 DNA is TGCAGTGCTAAGGAGGGGACGGCGAACACTGAAGCTTTCTTT. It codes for CSAKEGTANTEAFF.

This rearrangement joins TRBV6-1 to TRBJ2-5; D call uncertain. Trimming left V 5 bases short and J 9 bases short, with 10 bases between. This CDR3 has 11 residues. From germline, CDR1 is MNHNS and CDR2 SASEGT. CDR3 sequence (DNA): TGTGCCAGCAGTTTCTCCTGGGCCCAGTACTTC. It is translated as CASSFSWAQYF.

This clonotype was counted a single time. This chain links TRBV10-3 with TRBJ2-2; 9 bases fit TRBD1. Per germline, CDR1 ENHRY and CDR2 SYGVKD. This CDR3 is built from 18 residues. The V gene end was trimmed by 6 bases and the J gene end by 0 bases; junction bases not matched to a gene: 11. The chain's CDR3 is CAISAGTGLGSNTGELFF. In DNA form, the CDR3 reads TGTGCCATCAGCGCCGGGACAGGGCTCGGATCGAACACCGGGGAGCTGTTTTTT.

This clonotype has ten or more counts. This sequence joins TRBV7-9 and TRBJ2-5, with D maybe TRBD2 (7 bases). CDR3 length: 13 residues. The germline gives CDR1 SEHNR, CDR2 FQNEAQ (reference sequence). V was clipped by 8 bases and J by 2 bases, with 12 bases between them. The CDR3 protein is CASEGGGQETQYF. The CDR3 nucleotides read TGTGCCAGCGAAGGGGGGGGTCAAGAGACCCAGTACTTC.

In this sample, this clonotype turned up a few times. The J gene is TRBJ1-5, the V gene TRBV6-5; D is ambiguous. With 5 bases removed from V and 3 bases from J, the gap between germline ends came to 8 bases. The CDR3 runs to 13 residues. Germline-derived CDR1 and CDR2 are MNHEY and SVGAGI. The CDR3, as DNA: TGTGCCAGCAGTCCCCATCCCAATCAGCCCCAGCATTTT. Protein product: CASSPHPNQPQHF.

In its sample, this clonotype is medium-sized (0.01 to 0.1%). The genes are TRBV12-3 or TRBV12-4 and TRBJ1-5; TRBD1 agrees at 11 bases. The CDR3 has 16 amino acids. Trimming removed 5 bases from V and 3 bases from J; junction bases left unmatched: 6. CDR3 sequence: CASSQGQGVLNQPQHF. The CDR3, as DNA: TGTGCCAGCAGTCAGGGACAGGGGGTCCTCAATCAGCCCCAGCATTTT.

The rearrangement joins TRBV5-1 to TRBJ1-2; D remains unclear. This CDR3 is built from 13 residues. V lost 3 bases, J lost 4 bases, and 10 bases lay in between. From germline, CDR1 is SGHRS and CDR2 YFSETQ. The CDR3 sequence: CASSWTAGYGYTF. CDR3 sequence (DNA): TGCGCCAGCAGCTGGACCGCAGGCTATGGCTACACCTTC. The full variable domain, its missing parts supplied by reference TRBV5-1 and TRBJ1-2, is KAGVTQTPRYLIKTRGQQVTLSCSPISGHRSVSWYQQTPGQGLQFLFEYFSETQRNKGNFPGRFSGRQFSNSRSEMNVSTLELGDSALYLCASSWTAGYGYTFGSGTRLTVV.

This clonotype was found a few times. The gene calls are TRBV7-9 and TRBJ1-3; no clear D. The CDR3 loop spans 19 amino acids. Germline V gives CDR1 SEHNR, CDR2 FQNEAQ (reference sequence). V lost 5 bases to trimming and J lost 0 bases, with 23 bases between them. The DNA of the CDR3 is TGTGCCAGCAGCCATCACCAGAACCCAAGGCGGAGCTCTGGAAACACCATATATTTT. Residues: CASSHHQNPRRSSGNTIYF. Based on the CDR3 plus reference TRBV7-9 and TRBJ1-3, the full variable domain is DTGVSQNPRHKITKRGQNVTFRCDPISEHNRLYWYRQTLGQGPEFLTYFQNEAQLEKSRLLSDRFSAERPKGSFSTLEIQRTEQGDSAMYLCASSHHQNPRRSSGNTIYFGEGSWLTVV.

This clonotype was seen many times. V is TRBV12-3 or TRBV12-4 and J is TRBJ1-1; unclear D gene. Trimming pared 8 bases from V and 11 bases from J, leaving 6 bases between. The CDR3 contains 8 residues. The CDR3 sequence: CASGLAFF. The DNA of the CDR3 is TGTGCCAGCGGGCTCGCTTTCTTT.

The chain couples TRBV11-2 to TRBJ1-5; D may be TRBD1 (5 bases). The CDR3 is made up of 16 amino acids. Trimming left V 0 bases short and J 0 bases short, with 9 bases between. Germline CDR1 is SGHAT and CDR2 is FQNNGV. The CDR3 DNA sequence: TGTGCCAGCAGCTTAGATACGGGGGATAGCAATCAGCCCCAGCATTTT. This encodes CASSLDTGDSNQPQHF.